This T cell receptor beta chain emerged from a study of high-grade serous ovarian cancer treatment subgroups (dated by TCRdb to the early 2020s). With regard to the full study: A mean of approximately 13,000 reads and 7,494 unique TCR beta rearrangements per sample was generated by sequencing. The study examined TCR beta repertoires in high-grade serous ovarian cancer patients who were grouped under a laparoscopic triage algorithm by complete gross resection or by neoadjuvant chemotherapy response. The roughly 30-patient cohort included ten or so patients with no residual disease after primary surgery (R0), ten or so excellent NACT responders, and ten or so poor NACT responders. Each patient contributed one primary tumor and two metastatic tumor samples, giving some 97 samples in total. On the study overall, not on this receptor specifically: The TCR repertoire analyses centered on CDR3, and CDR1 and CDR2 were not analyzed. TCR clonal relatedness correlated positively with neoantigen level and, by trend, with copy number variation and mutation load from whole-genome sequencing. Because bulk tumor TCR sequencing provided no spatial information, insight into HGSC tumor complexity and diversity was limited. Repertoire similarity ranging from about 0.095 to 0.8 was observed between tumors from the same patient, whereas almost no similarity was observed between different patients.

Concerning this clone itself: This clone's antigen is unknown. No quality values exist for individual bases; no much larger clone is one base distant.

Collection of tumor samples took place before definitive surgery or chemotherapy. The MD Anderson Biospecimen Extraction Resource handled genomic DNA extraction, while the MD Anderson Cancer Genomics Laboratory carried out the TCR sequencing. Trimming at the junction amounts to 6 bases on V and 6 bases on J, and the germline ends lie 12 bases apart. Including the terminal cysteine and phenylalanine, the CDR3 comprises 12 residues. Just CDR3 DNA is preserved here, 36 bases in frame from base 1. The germline V gene encodes CDR1 MGHDK and CDR2 SYGVNS. The 85 to 100 tumor samples underwent high-throughput TCR profiling with ImmunoSEQ. On the study's bioinformatics: Repertoire diversity metrics included richness (unique productive sequences), clonality, evenness and relatedness; Bhattacharyya coefficient assessed similarity between samples. A sensitivity analysis excluded TCRs with fewer than two reads and gave consistent conclusions. What TCRdb holds here is the immuneACCESS table cut down to in-frame rearrangements. Part of the clones is not present; checked against another copy, under half of the missing clones reflect an unresolved V gene, and the others are unexplained. V and J calls and clone size are given by that table; D and trimming were obtained from the DNA. This sample is represented by approximately 6,200 clones; more than 70% of them were singletons. Together, the top ten hold around 9.3% of the sample.

The sequence joins TRBV25-1 to TRBJ2-7; TRBD1 might be the D gene, on 6 matching bases. The origin of this receptor is a human donor with high-grade serous ovarian cancer. The material sequenced was tumor tissue. Read as DNA, the sequence is TGTGCCAGCAGGACAGAAGGGGGCGAGCAGTACTTC. The translation is CASRTEGGEQYF.